The entry that follows covers one T cell receptor beta chain sequence. No antigen is known for it. There are 17 residues in the CDR3. The ends were cut back, 3 bases at V and 0 bases at J, with 14 bases in the middle. This entry comes from a study of T cell repertoires in cytomegalovirus infection. Study at large: It was recently identified HLA-C-restricted and well-studied HLA-B-restricted CMV epitopes that the study used. Public TCR beta signatures were indicative of both CMV infection and a matching HLA type.

The study, taken as a whole, reports: Frequencies of public TCR beta families were cumulated, and this identified carriers of CMV plus the relevant HLA. The ex vivo response showed dominance by HLA-C-restricted CMV-specific TCR beta clonotypes.

Each CDR3 protein gets one entry after TCRdb re-called the reads with MiXCR. In the table there are about 830,000 distinct CDR3 sequences, over 25% of which are singletons. This sequence was found in a human donor in good health (CMV status not recorded). Some clones in this sample may be carry-over from other donors' samples. V is TRBV12-3 or TRBV12-4 and J is TRBJ2-2; D perhaps matches TRBD1 (6 bases). The sample in question was cultured CD8+ T cells from PBMCs, obtained from culture after CMV antigen stimulation. CDR3 protein: CASSFDRRTPNTGELFF. CDR3 DNA sequence: TGTGCCAGCAGTTTCGACAGGCGAACACCGAACACCGGGGAGCTGTTTTTT.